This entry lists 23 T cell receptor beta chains sequenced from one sample in a study of beta chain features in type 1 diabetes (dated by TCRdb to between 2018 and 2020). Library preparation used the immunoSEQ multiplex PCR assay. The High Capacity cDNA Reverse Transcription Kit was used to reverse transcribe all of the isolated RNA, meaning that expressed TCRB transcripts were what got sequenced. TCRdb's version of the immuneACCESS table is confined to in-frame rearrangements and falls short of the full clone set. An unresolved V gene accounts for under half of the shortfall where checked; the remainder is of unknown origin. The sample yields roughly 370,000 clones; over 11% were counted once. Of the sample, roughly 0.038% is held by the ten largest clones. The sequencing sample was made of naive CD4+ T cells from blood. Reading the label with the study, this specimen's cell subset or site is: true naive CD4+ T cells. The receptor source for this set is a man aged 25-45 years in good health.

This clone was seen a handful of times. J is TRBJ1-1 and V is TRBV7-8; 10 positions agree with TRBD1. Germline trimming cut 5 bases from V and 2 bases from J; bases unmatched to any gene: 11. CDR1 and CDR2 (germline): SGHVS, FQNEAQ. CDR3 length equals 17 residues. The CDR3 bases are TGTGCCAGCAGCCAGCGGGACAGGGGAACCATTAACACTGAAGCTTTCTTT. It yields the protein CASSQRDRGTINTEAFF. The full variable domain, completed using reference TRBV7-8 and TRBJ1-1, is GAGVSQSPRYKVAKRGQDVALRCDPISGHVSLFWYQQALGQGPEFLTYFQNEAQLDKSGLPSDRFFAERPEGSVSTLKIQRTQQEDSAVYLCASSQRDRGTINTEAFFGQGTRLTVV.

This clone was seen more than once but under ten times. The V gene is TRBV23-1, the J gene TRBJ1-3; 7 positions agree with TRBD1. TRBV23-1 is designated an ORF whose function remains uncertain. CDR3 size: 13 residues. Losses at the gene ends were 10 bases for V and 0 bases for J; bases not matched to a gene: 3. CDR3 residues: CAKGGRSGNTIYF. The CDR3 region has the DNA TGCGCCAAAGGGGGCCGCTCTGGAAACACCATATATTTT.

The chain employs TRBV15 and TRBJ2-3, with 9 positions matching TRBD2. The junction had 10 bases not matched to a gene; V was cut back by 2 bases and J by 7 bases. This CDR3 is built from 16 residues. Germline CDR1 is LNHNV and CDR2 is YYDKDF (reference sequence). CDR3 in DNA: TGTGCCACCAGCAGAAATCAAGGCGGGGGGGCTAATACGCAGTATTTT. Encoded protein: CATSRNQGGGANTQYF. Full variable domain (remainder filled in from reference TRBV15 and TRBJ2-3): DAMVIQNPRYQVTQFGKPVTLSCSQTLNHNVMYWYQQKSSQAPKLLFHYYDKDFNNEADTPDNFQSRRPNTSFCFLDIRSPGLGDTAMYLCATSRNQGGGANTQYFGPGTRLTVL.

The chain couples TRBV25-1 to TRBJ1-2, with no clear D. The CDR3 is made up of 11 amino acids. V was trimmed by 0 bases and J by 8 bases, leaving 4 bases between them. The germline CDR1 and CDR2 sequences are MGHDK and SYGVNS. The CDR3 protein is CASSEYKGYTF. The CDR3 bases are TGTGCCAGCAGTGAATATAAAGGCTACACCTTC.

The gene calls are TRBV6-6 and TRBJ2-3; D perhaps matches TRBD2 (6 bases). The CDR3 length is 14 residues. Germline values: CDR1 MNHNY, CDR2 SVGAGI (reference sequence). Trimming pared 7 bases from V and 2 bases from J, leaving 13 bases between. The CDR3 DNA reads as TGTGCCAGCAATCTGAGCGGGTACACAGATACGCAGTATTTT. It is translated as CASNLSGYTDTQYF.

The rearrangement uses TRBV4-3 and TRBJ1-6; 8 bases are shared with TRBD1. This CDR3 has 15 residues. V dropped 7 bases and J dropped 5; count of bases not matched to a gene: 7. CDR1 and CDR2 from the germline V gene are LGHNA and YSLEER. The CDR3: CASTLTGADNSPLHF. DNA for the CDR3: TGCGCCAGCACCTTGACAGGGGCAGATAATTCACCCCTCCACTTT.

This chain connects TRBV4-1 to TRBJ2-1; no clear D gene. V lost 3 bases to trimming and J lost 4 bases, with 16 bases between them. Per the germline V gene, CDR1 is MGHRA and CDR2 is YSYEKL. This CDR3 comprises 16 residues. DNA of the CDR3: TGCGCCAGCAGCCAGGGATCTCGGCGGTCTTACAATGAGCAGTTCTTC. Translated: CASSQGSRRSYNEQFF.

This clone was detected a few times. This chain joins TRBV11-3 and TRBJ2-3, with TRBD2 identical over 9 bases. V was clipped by 8 bases and J by 3 bases; unmatched bases: 6. The CDR3 loop spans 14 amino acids. Per the germline V gene, CDR1 is SGHNT and CDR2 is YENEEA. The CDR3 DNA reads TGTGCCAGCGATAGCGGGAGATGGACAGATACGCAGTATTTT. Protein product: CASDSGRWTDTQYF.

The DNA for the CDR3 is TGTGCCAGCAGATCACGAGGGGAGCAGTACTTC. As protein: CASRSRGEQYF. The chain links TRBV6-5 to TRBJ2-7; tentatively, D is TRBD2 (5 bases). The CDR3 runs to 11 residues. Per germline, CDR1 MNHEY and CDR2 SVGAGI. The germline V and J ends were trimmed by 6 bases and 7 bases, with 10 bases remaining between them.

This chain uses TRBV6-5 with TRBJ1-2; unclear D gene. CDR1 MNHEY and CDR2 SVGAGI come from the germline V gene. Trimming left V 8 bases short and J 3 bases short, with 7 bases between. This CDR3 comprises 11 residues. Here the CDR3 DNA reads TGTGCCAGCGGAGAATACTATGGCTACACCTTC. Its translation: CASGEYYGYTF.

This chain connects TRBV9 to TRBJ1-2; D gene ambiguous. The CDR3 has 15 amino acids. Germline assignment: CDR1 SGDLS and CDR2 YYNGEE. With 0 bases removed from V and 4 bases from J, the gap between germline ends came to 13 bases. CDR3 residues: CASSVGVAGPYGYTF. CDR3 coding DNA: TGTGCCAGCAGCGTAGGAGTCGCAGGCCCCTATGGCTACACCTTC.

The chain has TRBV7-2 and TRBJ2-3; D is unclear. The CDR3 extends over 12 amino acids. Germline CDR1 and CDR2: SGHTA and FQGNSA. V was trimmed by 2 bases and J by 2 bases, leaving 2 bases between them. CDR3 nucleotides: TGTGCCAGCAGCTTAATCACAGATACGCAGTATTTT. Amino acids: CASSLITDTQYF.

This clone was seen a handful of times. V and J are TRBV6-6 and TRBJ2-7; possibly TRBD1 or TRBD2 for D (5 bases each). Trimming stripped 2 bases from V and 2 bases from J, with 10 bases between. This CDR3 is built from 14 residues. CDR1 is MNHNY, CDR2 SVGAGI, per germline (reference sequence). The CDR3 reads CASSYPGRTYEQYV. In DNA form, the CDR3 reads TGTGCCAGCAGTTACCCGGGACGGACCTACGAGCAGTACGTC.

This chain joins TRBV7-9 and TRBJ2-7; possibly TRBD2 for D (6 bases). Germline CDR1 reads SEHNR; CDR2 reads FQNEAQ (reference sequence). The ends were cut back, 5 bases at V and 0 bases at J, with 11 bases in the middle. This CDR3 comprises 14 residues. This CDR3 reads CASSVSTSSYEQYV. Here the CDR3 DNA reads TGTGCCAGCAGCGTATCGACTAGCTCCTACGAGCAGTACGTC.

The chain recombines TRBV9 with TRBJ2-7, with a tentative D call TRBD2 (6 bases). Germline assignment: CDR1 SGDLS and CDR2 YYNGEE. The CDR3 extends over 14 amino acids. V lost 3 bases, J lost 6 bases, and 16 bases lay in between. Written as DNA, the CDR3 is TGTGCCAGCAGCGAGAACCGGCGGGGTCCCGAGCAGTACTTC. It specifies CASSENRRGPEQYF. The complete variable domain, with remaining parts taken from reference TRBV9 and TRBJ2-7, reads DSGVTQTPKHLITATGQRVTLRCSPRSGDLSVYWYQQSLDQGLQFLIQYYNGEERAKGNILERFSAQQFPDLHSELNLSSLELGDSALYFCASSENRRGPEQYFGPGTRLTVT.

The rearrangement uses TRBV14 and TRBJ2-5, with TRBD1 as a possible D gene (5 bases). Germline CDR1 is SGHDN and CDR2 is FVKESK. V was clipped by 2 bases and J by 7 bases, with 14 bases between them. The CDR3 totals 14 residues. CDR3 loop: CASSQRGARATQYF. The CDR3 DNA reads as TGTGCCAGCAGCCAACGTGGGGCCCGGGCGACCCAGTACTTC.

This clone was recorded many times. The chain joins TRBV30 to TRBJ2-1; D is perhaps TRBD1 or TRBD2 (8 bases each). CDR3 length: 16 amino acids. Looked up from germline, CDR1 is GTSNPN and CDR2 is SVGIG (reference sequence). The germline V and J ends were trimmed by 5 bases and 6 bases, with 23 bases remaining between them. Here the CDR3 reads CAWDRGRAGEGNEQFF. The CDR3 DNA sequence: TGTGCCTGGGACAGGGGCCGAGCGGGAGAAGGCAATGAGCAGTTCTTC.

Only a few counts were recorded for this clone. CDR3 protein: CASRGLTENTEAFF. Written as DNA, the CDR3 is TGTGCCAGCAGGGGATTAACAGAGAACACTGAAGCTTTCTTT. The chain links TRBV6-5 to TRBJ1-1; D remains ambiguous. Germline V CDR1 and CDR2: MNHEY, SVGAGI. Trimming took off 6 bases at V and 1 base at J, with 12 bases between the two ends. The CDR3 spans 14 residues.

The rearrangement uses TRBV29-1 and TRBJ2-5; D gene ambiguous. Germline V gene lookup returns CDR1 SQVTM and CDR2 ANQGSEA. This CDR3 comprises 14 residues. The germline V and J ends were trimmed by 3 bases and 5 bases, with 16 bases remaining between them. The CDR3 DNA sequence: TGCAGCGTTGATTGGCCCACCGGTTGGGAGACCCAGTACTTC. This codes for CSVDWPTGWETQYF.

The J gene is TRBJ2-7, the V gene TRBV29-1; no definite D call. The CDR3 runs to 13 residues. V was clipped by 4 bases and J by 6 bases, with 16 bases between them. CDR1 and CDR2 from the germline V gene are SQVTM and ANQGSEA. The CDR3 loop is CSVGARTGAEQYF. The CDR3 region has the DNA TGCAGCGTTGGAGCCAGGACCGGTGCCGAGCAGTACTTC.

This chain connects TRBV7-6 to TRBJ2-7, with 7 bases identical to TRBD1. The ends lost 1 base at V and 3 bases at J; junction bases unmatched: 3. The CDR3 consists of 14 residues. The germline CDR1 and CDR2 sequences are SGHVS and FNYEAQ. The CDR3 bases are TGTGCCAGCAGCTTAGTAGGGGGCGGCTACGAGCAGTACTTC. This gives the protein CASSLVGGGYEQYF.

The V gene is TRBV2, the J gene TRBJ2-3, with D maybe TRBD2 (6 bases). Germline CDR1 and CDR2: SNHLY and FYNNEI. Deletions cut 8 bases from V and 6 bases from J, with 9 bases between. The CDR3 is 11 residues long. The CDR3, as DNA: TGTGCCAGCGGTGCGGGGGATACGCAGTATTTT. Protein product: CASGAGDTQYF.

V is TRBV30 and J is TRBJ1-1, with D perhaps TRBD1 (6 bases). V lost 1 base and J 5 bases, leaving 11 bases between the germline ends. CDR1 and CDR2 from the germline V gene are GTSNPN and SVGIG (reference sequence). The CDR3 is made up of 13 amino acids. The CDR3 sequence is CAWSDNRDTEAFF. The CDR3 bases are TGTGCCTGGAGTGATAACAGGGATACTGAAGCTTTCTTT.